A single sample is the source of the 4 T cell receptor beta chains below, sequenced in a study of shared clonotypes between healthy human individuals. Repertoires were generated with immunoSEQ multiplex PCR, while TCRdb's copy carries only in-frame clones and drops some. The data show under 750,000 clones, roughly two thirds seen once. The sequencing input was memory CD4+ T cells sorted from blood. Subset noted: CD45RA-negative fraction. The receptors derive from a woman in her thirties in good health.

This clone was seen at least ten times. The rearrangement links TRBV4-2 to TRBJ2-7; TRBD2 is a possible D gene (5 bases). CDR3 length equals 16 residues. The germline V gene encodes CDR1 LGHNA and CDR2 YNFKEQ. V lost 8 bases and J lost 2, with 22 bases in between. The CDR3 sequence: CASRPAALAGAYEQYF. The DNA for the CDR3 is TGTGCCAGCCGACCAGCGGCACTCGCCGGAGCCTACGAGCAGTACTTC.

The gene calls are TRBV5-1 and TRBJ2-1; 8 positions agree with TRBD2. CDR1 and CDR2 from the germline V gene are SGHRS and YFSETQ. The V gene end was trimmed by 0 bases and the J gene end by 4 bases; junction bases not matched to a gene: 6. The length of the CDR3 is 16 residues. CDR3 in amino acids: CASSLVDSGDYNEQFF. DNA for the CDR3: TGCGCCAGCAGCTTGGTAGATAGCGGGGATTACAATGAGCAGTTCTTC.

This clone was seen more than once but under ten times. The chain combines TRBV4-1 with TRBJ2-2, with D unresolved. Trimming left V 1 base short and J 5 bases short, with 8 bases between. The CDR3 is made up of 14 amino acids. Germline CDR1 MGHRA, CDR2 YSYEKL. The CDR3 sequence is CASSQVLRTGELFF. The CDR3 nucleotides are TGCGCCAGCAGCCAAGTACTTAGGACCGGGGAGCTGTTTTTT.

This clone has more than one count but fewer than ten. V usage is TRBV30 and J usage is TRBJ1-1, with D unresolved. Trimming removed 0 bases from V and 0 bases from J, with 11 bases in between. The CDR3 is 15 amino acids. Germline V lookup: CDR1 GTSNPN, CDR2 SVGIG (reference sequence). CDR3 region: CAWSVRLVVNTEAFF. The CDR3 region has the DNA TGTGCCTGGAGTGTACGGCTCGTCGTGAACACTGAAGCTTTCTTT.